This T cell receptor (beta chain) was obtained from a study of response to subunit inactivated influenza vaccine. Per the germline V gene, CDR1 is SEHNR and CDR2 is FQNEAQ (reference sequence). The V end lost 1 base, the J end lost 6 bases, and 12 bases lay between the germline ends. The CDR3 runs to 15 residues. Study-wide results and caveats: After each seasonal influenza vaccination, few new T cells are recruited, the authors suggested.

Comments on this clonotype: The antigen is not known.

TCRdb reanalysed the RT-PCR reads using MiXCR and keeps one entry per CDR3 protein. The sample has roughly 650,000 distinct CDR3 sequences; 15% to 18% are singletons. The source material was PBMCs from blood, sampled 11 to 12 days after vaccination. This sequence was found in a man in his forties or fifties who received an inactivated influenza vaccine. This chain connects TRBV7-9 to TRBJ1-4, with a tentative D call TRBD1 (5 bases). The CDR3 protein is CASSLGSRADEKLFF. The CDR3 bases are TGTGCCAGCAGCTTAGGGTCCAGGGCCGATGAAAAACTGTTTTTT.